This TCR beta chain was sequenced for a study of T cells in Graves' hyperthyroidism and ophthalmopathy (dated by TCRdb to between 2018 and 2021). For context, the study as a whole: A discovery cohort of 95 to 100 patients, approximately 44 with Graves' ophthalmopathy and about 58 with stable Graves' hyperthyroidism, was used to find distinguishing TCR V-J signatures. The 75 to 100 discovery patients were divided at random into training and test sets in a 7:3 ratio. The study also compared thyroid tissue and blood T-cell repertoires from 5 to 7 Graves' hyperthyroidism patients. Whether ophthalmopathy could be predicted prospectively was tested in an independent validation cohort made up of some 20 hyperthyroidism patients plus 17 patients who later progressed to ophthalmopathy. Once sampling was done, hyperthyroidism patients were given methimazole at a starting dose of 30 mg daily, whereas ophthalmopathy patients were given high-dose intravenous methylprednisolone. The paper reports TCR Vbeta CDR3 sequencing of approximately 140 peripheral blood samples: some 41 ophthalmopathy, about 75 hyperthyroidism and approximately 17 progressor patients.

The study excluded patients with uncontrolled infections, other autoimmune diseases, pregnancy or lactation. Diagnoses relied on clinical symptoms, serum thyroxine and TRAb, thyroid ultrasound and orbital computed tomography. Trizol reagent was used to extract total RNA, and RNA quality was then checked on an Agilent 2100 Bioanalyzer. Amplification of TCR beta CDR3 regions was carried out from RNA transcripts. For the first round of RT-PCR on the TCR CDR3, the HTBI primer set was used together with the Qiagen OneStep RT-PCR kit. Libraries were constructed in a second round of multiplex PCR, after which size selection and purification were carried out. Paired-end sequencing of the libraries was performed with 100 bp reads on an Illumina HiSeq2000. Per the original workflow: Raw data were processed with SOAPnuke, discarding reads with adapters, uncalled bases, mean Phred below 15, or no exact constant-primer or identifier match. COPE v1.2.5 was used to merge the high-quality paired reads, and each unique nucleotide sequence was defined as a clonotype. Clonotypes were aligned to IMGT TRBV, TRBD and TRBJ reference segments using MiTCR v1.1. The analysis included only V-J combinations with a frequency above 0.0001, which together covered approximately 99% of the repertoires. The TCS score was defined as the ratio of F50 (clonal expansion) to E x V (chaos), calculated using BLOSUM62-based TCRdist between CDR3 peptides within each V-J. Welch's t-statistics and random forest reduced approximately 520 V-J features to 10 to 15, which were used in a naive Bayes classifier (R e1071). The Morisita-Horn index was used to measure how similar the thyroid and blood repertoires were. The raw public data were reprocessed by TCRdb itself: fastp quality trimming at Q25, MiXCR clonotype calling, in-frame beta chains only. Each entry is one CDR3 protein sequence, shown with its most common DNA and genes. In this record, the V and J calls reflect TCRdb's handling and not the investigators' own analysis. Present in this sample are approximately 510,000 distinct CDR3 sequences, over 45% of which were seen just once. Of the sample, about 43% falls within the top ten clones.

Regarding this clonotype: The clone's antigen remains unknown. Per-nucleotide qualities are absent, and no much larger clonotype sits a single base away.

Broader findings and caveats from the paper: In validation, the model predicted progression to ophthalmopathy with roughly 66% sensitivity and 72% to 85% specificity, a median of about 6 months before onset. A 13 V-J signature model separated ophthalmopathy from stable hyperthyroidism, with just over 85% sensitivity and 81% to 83% specificity in cross-validation and 80%/75% in testing. No statistical method was used to fix the sample size in advance, and group allocation was not hidden from the investigators. Blood samples also contained most of the expanded thyroid clonotypes (frequency above 0.001), which suggests that blood repertoires may reflect thyroid immune responses.

Trimming leaves V shorter by 6 bases and J shorter by 1 base, with the junction holding 8 bases beyond the gene matches. The germline V gene supplies CDR1 SGHTA and CDR2 FQGNSA. Spanning cysteine to phenylalanine, the CDR3 consists of 16 amino acids. Just CDR3 DNA is preserved here, 48 bases in frame from base 1. The source of this sequence is an adult woman with Graves' disease, either hyperthyroidism or ophthalmopathy (not recorded which). The sequencing input was peripheral blood or thyroid tissue (not recorded which). The V and J genes are TRBV7-2 and TRBJ1-5; 8 bases in the junction line up with TRBD1. The CDR3 has the sequence CASRPPYRGSNQPQHF. The DNA is TGTGCCAGCAGGCCACCCTACAGGGGGAGCAATCAGCCCCAGCATTTT.